This T cell receptor (beta chain) comes out of a study of T cells after posttransplantation cyclophosphamide. A marrow graft followed busulfan-fludarabine conditioning, with cyclophosphamide on days +3 and +4. CDR3 length: 16 amino acids. The table came from immunoSEQ multiplex PCR; TCRdb's copy has only in-frame clones and leaves some out. The sample has some 17,000 clones, about three quarters seen once. This TCR came from a female patient in her 40s who received an allogeneic stem cell transplant from a related donor, was CMV-positive, and had no GVHD. Some of the T cells might come from the graft donor. The sequencing used CD8+ T cells sorted from PBMCs, collected around 2,000 days after a stem cell transplant with posttransplant cyclophosphamide. This chain uses TRBV21-1 with TRBJ2-1; the D call of TRBD1 is as the table states it, not checked on the DNA. TRBV21-1 constitutes a pseudogene. The CDR3 nucleotides read TGTGCCAGCAGCAAAGGTAAGGACAGGGGAGATAATGAGCAGTTCTTC. It encodes CASSKGKDRGDNEQFF.